Listed below are T cell receptor beta chains from one sample, sequenced in a study of siplizumab effects on memory and regulatory T cells. Sequencing used immunoSEQ multiplex PCR; TCRdb keeps in-frame clones, though not all of them. The sample comprises over 100,000 clones, 80% to 95% of which are singletons, and approximately 1.2% rests with the top ten. The sample consisted of CD4+ T cells sorted from blood. These receptors were taken from a human donor in good health. Each CDR3 is given without its conserved first and last residue. The order of the fields is V gene, D gene, J gene, CDR3 protein. D genes are given only for firm matches.

TRBV28	.	TRBJ2-1	ASSSKLVLYNRNEQF
TRBV2	.	TRBJ2-3	ASAADTTFTDTQY
TRBV19	.	TRBJ2-7	APSPRYEQY
TRBV15	.	TRBJ1-4	ATSREVIQNEKLF
TRBV18	.	TRBJ2-1	ASSPPRSGQF
TRBV21-1	.	TRBJ2-1	ASRCGLHHSDNEQF
TRBV7-2	TRBD1	TRBJ1-2	ASSPDRGRNGYT
TRBV29-1	.	TRBJ2-7	SVDGTASYEQY
TRBV6-1	.	TRBJ2-7	ASKQLRENEQY
TRBV6-6	.	TRBJ2-7	ASSYLSSYEQY
TRBV7-6	.	TRBJ2-6	ASSPTTANVLT
TRBV19	.	TRBJ2-3	ASSEGRRDTQY
TRBV30	.	TRBJ1-4	AWSAGGDNEKLF
TRBV9	TRBD2	TRBJ2-1	ASGTGGSSYNEQF
TRBV2	.	TRBJ1-1	ASRTLGALWAF
TRBV7-8	.	TRBJ1-2	ASSLVFSNYGYT